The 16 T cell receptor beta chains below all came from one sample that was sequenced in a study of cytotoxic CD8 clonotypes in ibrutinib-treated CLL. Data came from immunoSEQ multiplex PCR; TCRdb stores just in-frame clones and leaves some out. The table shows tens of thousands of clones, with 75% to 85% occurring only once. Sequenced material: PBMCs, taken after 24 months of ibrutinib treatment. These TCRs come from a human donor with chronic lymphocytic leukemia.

The CDR3 sequence is CASGDRNTEAFF. Here the CDR3 DNA reads TGTGCCAGCGGGGACAGAAACACTGAAGCTTTCTTT. V and J are TRBV7-9 and TRBJ1-1, with 7 positions matching TRBD1. This CDR3 region has 12 residues. The germline V gene encodes CDR1 SEHNR and CDR2 FQNEAQ (reference sequence). The V and J ends lost 8 bases and 2 bases, in that order; junction bases with no gene match: 2.

The CDR3 loop is CASSSSLAVRETQYF. Here the CDR3 DNA reads TGCGCCAGCAGCTCCTCACTAGCGGTGCGAGAGACCCAGTACTTC. V is TRBV5-1 and J is TRBJ2-5; TRBD2 aligns across 8 bases. This CDR3 spans 15 amino acids. The germline V gene has CDR1 SGHRS and CDR2 YFSETQ. V shed 3 bases, J shed 4 bases, and the junction held 8 bases outside the gene matches.

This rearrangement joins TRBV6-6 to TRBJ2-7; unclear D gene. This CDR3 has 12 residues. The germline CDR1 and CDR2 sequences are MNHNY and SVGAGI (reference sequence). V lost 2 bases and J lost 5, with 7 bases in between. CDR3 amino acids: CASSYPMDEQYF. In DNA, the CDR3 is TGTGCCAGCAGTTACCCGATGGACGAGCAGTACTTC.

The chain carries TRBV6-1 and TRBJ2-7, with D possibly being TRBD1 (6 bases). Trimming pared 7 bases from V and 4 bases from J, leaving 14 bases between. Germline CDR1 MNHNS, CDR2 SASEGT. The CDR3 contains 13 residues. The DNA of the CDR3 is TGTGCCAGCAACAGGGCAGATATTTACGAGCAGTACTTC. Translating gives CASNRADIYEQYF.

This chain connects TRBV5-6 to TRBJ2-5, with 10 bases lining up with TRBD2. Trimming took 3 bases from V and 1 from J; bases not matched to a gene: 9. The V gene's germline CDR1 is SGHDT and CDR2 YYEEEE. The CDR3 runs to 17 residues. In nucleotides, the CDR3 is TGTGCCAGCAGCTCGCCGCTACTAGCGGGACTCCAAGAGACCCAGTACTTC. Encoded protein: CASSSPLLAGLQETQYF.

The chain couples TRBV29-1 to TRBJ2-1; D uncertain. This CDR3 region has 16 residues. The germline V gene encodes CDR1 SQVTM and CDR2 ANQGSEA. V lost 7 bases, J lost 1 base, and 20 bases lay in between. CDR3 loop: CSANIGGEGSYNEQFF. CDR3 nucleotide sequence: TGCAGCGCCAATATAGGTGGGGAAGGGTCCTACAATGAGCAGTTCTTC.

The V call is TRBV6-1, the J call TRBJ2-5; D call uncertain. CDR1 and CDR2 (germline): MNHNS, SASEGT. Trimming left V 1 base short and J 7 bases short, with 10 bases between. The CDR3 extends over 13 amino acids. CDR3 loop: CASSEVEEGTQYF. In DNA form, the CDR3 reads TGTGCCAGCAGTGAAGTCGAGGAAGGGACCCAGTACTTC.

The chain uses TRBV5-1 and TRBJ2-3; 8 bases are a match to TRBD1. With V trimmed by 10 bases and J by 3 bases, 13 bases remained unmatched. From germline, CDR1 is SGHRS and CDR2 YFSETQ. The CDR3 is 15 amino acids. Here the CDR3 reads CASQADRAETDTQYF. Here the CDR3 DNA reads TGCGCCTCTCAAGCGGACAGGGCTGAAACAGATACGCAGTATTTT.

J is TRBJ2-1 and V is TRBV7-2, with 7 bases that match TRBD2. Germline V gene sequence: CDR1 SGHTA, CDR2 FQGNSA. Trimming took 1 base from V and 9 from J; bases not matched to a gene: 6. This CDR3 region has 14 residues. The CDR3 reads CASSLVAGEGEQFF. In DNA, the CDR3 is TGTGCCAGCAGCTTAGTGGCCGGGGAGGGTGAGCAGTTCTTC.

In nucleotides, the CDR3 is TGCGCCAGCAGCTATACAGCTAAAGATACGCAGTATTTT. It specifies CASSYTAKDTQYF. The chain combines TRBV5-1 with TRBJ2-3, with D unclear. V was clipped by 3 bases and J by 5 bases, with 10 bases between them. Germline V gene sequence: CDR1 SGHRS, CDR2 YFSETQ. The CDR3 sequence is 13 residues long.

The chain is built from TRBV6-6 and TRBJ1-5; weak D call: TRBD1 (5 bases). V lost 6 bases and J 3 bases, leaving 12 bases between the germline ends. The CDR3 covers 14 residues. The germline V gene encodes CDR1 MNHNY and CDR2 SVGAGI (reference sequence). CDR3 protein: CASSPGKNNQPQHF. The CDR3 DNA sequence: TGTGCCAGCAGCCCAGGGAAGAACAATCAGCCCCAGCATTTT.

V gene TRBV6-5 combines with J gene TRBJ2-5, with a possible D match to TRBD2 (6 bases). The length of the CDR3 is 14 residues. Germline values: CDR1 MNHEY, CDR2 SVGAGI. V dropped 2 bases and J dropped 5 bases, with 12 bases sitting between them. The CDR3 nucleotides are TGTGCCAGCAGTTACGGAGGGGCGTGGGAGACCCAGTACTTC. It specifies CASSYGGAWETQYF.

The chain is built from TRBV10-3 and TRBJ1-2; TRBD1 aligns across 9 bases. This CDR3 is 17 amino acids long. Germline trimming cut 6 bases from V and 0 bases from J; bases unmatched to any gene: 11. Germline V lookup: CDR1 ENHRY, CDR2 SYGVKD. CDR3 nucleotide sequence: TGTGCCATCAGCCGAATCTCCGGGACAGGGACTAACTATGGCTACACCTTC. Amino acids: CAISRISGTGTNYGYTF.

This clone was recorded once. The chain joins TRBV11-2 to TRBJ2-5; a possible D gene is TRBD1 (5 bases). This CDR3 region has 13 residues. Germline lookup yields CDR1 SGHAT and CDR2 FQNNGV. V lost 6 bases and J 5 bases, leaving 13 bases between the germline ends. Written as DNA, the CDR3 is TGTGCCAGCAGACTTGTTGGGGCCGAGACCCAGTACTTC. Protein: CASRLVGAETQYF.

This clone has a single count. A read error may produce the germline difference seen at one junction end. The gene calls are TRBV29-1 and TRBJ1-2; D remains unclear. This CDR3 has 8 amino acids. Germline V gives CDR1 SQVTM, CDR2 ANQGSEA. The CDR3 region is CSVEVGFF. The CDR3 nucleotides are TGCAGCGTTGAAGTGGGGTTCTTC.

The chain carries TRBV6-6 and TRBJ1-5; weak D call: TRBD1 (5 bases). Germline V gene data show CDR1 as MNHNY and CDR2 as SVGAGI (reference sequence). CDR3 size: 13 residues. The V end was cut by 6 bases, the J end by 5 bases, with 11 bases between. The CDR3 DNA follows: TGTGCCAGCAGCCCCCAGGGATATCAGCCCCAGCATTTT. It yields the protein CASSPQGYQPQHF.